This T cell receptor (beta chain) was identified during a study of blood T cells in healthy people across ages (dated by TCRdb to between 2014 and 2017). Context from the whole study: In model experiments, roughly one uniquely barcoded TCR beta cDNA molecule per two T cells was captured by template switching. The donors were split into four age groups: young (average around 15 years), middle-aged (39), aged (more than 60) and long-lived (about 74). To track age-related changes in TCR beta repertoire diversity, the study relied on deep sequencing normalized with unique cDNA molecular identifiers. Donors of different ages were randomly distributed across sequencing lanes to avoid experimental bias. The study analyzed two additional independent replicas of 1 million unique cDNA reads from the same blood draw for two donors, one aged 18 to 29 and one aged 80 or older. What the work shows at the level of the full study, not this receptor alone: Because the CMV infection status of the donors was unknown, age-related changes in expanded clonotypes may potentially have been confounded. Since profiling was done on bulk unsorted PBMCs, naive and antigen-experienced compartments could not be conclusively compared. Observed TCR beta diversity correlated strongly with the percentage of naive T cells measured by flow cytometry. Compared with the aged group, the long-lived group had more naive CD4+ T cells, fewer expanded clones and increased TCR diversity, a pattern suggesting age selection. Estimates of total diversity based on one million sequenced T cells were considered lower bounds and underestimates. Observed TCR beta diversity per million T cells fell roughly linearly with age, and a significant reduction was already apparent by age roughly 40.

The donors were roughly 38 Caucasian individuals from Russia, aged roughly 6 to 100 years, who were systemically healthy. Each donor gave 9.5 to 10 milliliters of peripheral blood, drawn into EDTA-treated Vacutainer tubes. Ficoll-Paque density-gradient centrifugation was used to isolate PBMCs, with at least 6 million per sample. Total RNA, at least 5.5 micrograms per sample, was extracted from PBMCs with Trizol reagent. For every donor, an aliquot of PBMCs went through flow cytometry to measure the percentages of naive CD45RAhigh/CD27high T cells. Ends trimmed: V by 4 bases, J by 5 bases; bases unmatched to a gene: 4. The germline V gene provides CDR1 SGHRS and CDR2 YFSETQ. Spanning cysteine to phenylalanine, the CDR3 consists of 14 amino acids. This entry keeps only the CDR3 DNA: 42 bases, framed from base 1. Receptor libraries were prepared by 5' RACE. A second PCR of roughly 6 to 12 cycles was run with a J-beta primer mix and a sample-barcoded 5' primer. A unique molecular identifier was introduced onto each TCR beta cDNA molecule by a template-switch 5' adaptor carrying 12 random nucleotides. Each sample yielded at least 2.5 million CDR3-containing paired-end reads. The Mint cDNA synthesis kit, primed by a TRBC-specific oligonucleotide, was used to synthesize first-strand cDNA from all RNA. All cDNA was treated with uracil-DNA glycosylase and then went through a first 18-cycle PCR with the universal primers M1SS and BC2_uni_R. The source study handled its data this way. For normalization, 1 million high-quality reads were randomly selected from each sample, with every read carrying a distinct molecular identifier. Reads sharing molecular identifiers were discarded rather than binned into consensus sequences. MiTCR, run with a Q25 quality threshold and the strictest error-elimination algorithm, handled CDR3 identification, clonotype clustering and error correction. A nonparametric unseen species model with Euler transformation was used to estimate lower-bound total TCR beta diversity. TCRdb reanalyzed the raw reads on its own, using fastp at Q25 for trimming and MiXCR for clone calling, and kept in-frame beta chains. A single entry per CDR3 protein holds the most common genes and DNA from its merged rows. The V and J calls and clone size come from TCRdb's table, not from the authors' own analysis. Here the sample has around 2 million distinct CDR3 sequences; roughly two fifths occur a single time. 23% of the sample goes to the ten largest clones.

To note about this clonotype: Its antigen has not been determined. Per-base quality was not reported, and no clone a single base away is much larger than it.

The TCR originated in a human donor in good health. This sequence uses TRBV5-1 and TRBJ2-5; a stretch of 11 junction bases matches TRBD2. The sample comprised blood. CDR3 reads: CASSPVAGGETQYF. The sequenced DNA: TGCGCCAGCAGCCCCGTAGCGGGGGGGGAGACCCAGTACTTC. With the rest looked up from the reference TRBV5-1 and TRBJ2-5 genes rather than sequenced, the full variable domain is KAGVTQTPRYLIKTRGQQVTLSCSPISGHRSVSWYQQTPGQGLQFLFEYFSETQRNKGNFPGRFSGRQFSNSRSEMNVSTLELGDSALYLCASSPVAGGETQYFGPGTRLLVL.